This T cell receptor (beta chain) was retrieved from a study of CD8 T cells in Susac syndrome. General study points: The Susac syndrome CD4+ T cell repertoires displayed no clonal expansion.

Peripheral blood CD8+ and CD4+ T cells were profiled by TCR beta sequencing. V dropped 2 bases and J dropped 5; count of bases not matched to a gene: 1. The CDR3 length is 12 residues. The V gene's germline CDR1 is SQVTM and CDR2 ANQGSEA. The RNA input was roughly 0.45 to 1 ug, and it was reverse transcribed with random hexamers. Amplification of TCR beta CDR3 was carried out by immunoSEQ multiplex PCR, which covered 54 Vbeta and 13 Jbeta segments. MiXCR was run by TCRdb on the immunoSEQ multiplex PCR reads, yielding one entry per CDR3 protein. The table has roughly 140,000 distinct CDR3 sequences, about 94% seen once. A word on this clonotype: Its antigen remains unknown.

This receptor was taken from a human donor with Susac syndrome. This chain uses TRBV29-1 with TRBJ1-2, with 8 bases aligning to TRBD1. Material: CD4+ T cells from PBMCs. For the CDR3, the DNA is TGCAGCGTTGAACAGGGGGCGTATGGCTACACCTTC. Its protein is CSVEQGAYGYTF.